The source of this T cell receptor beta chain is a study of CD8 T cells in Susac syndrome. Study-wide background: Sequencing included Susac syndrome patients, about six of them with active disease and under ten in remission. There were Susac syndrome patients who were therapy-naive at blood draw, others on corticosteroids, and others on intravenous immunoglobulin alone.

The sequenced target, TCR beta, came from blood CD8+ and CD4+ T cells. Bulk CD8+ and CD4+ cells came from magnetic negative isolation; CD8+ TEMRA by FACS. Looked up from germline, CDR1 is MDHEN and CDR2 is SYDVKM. The CDR3 has 13 amino acids. J lost 8 bases, V lost 5 bases, and 7 bases had no gene match. When the RNA was reverse transcribed, random hexamers were used with an input of 0.5 to 1 ug. Each CDR3 protein is one row after TCRdb ran MiXCR on the immunoSEQ multiplex PCR reads. The sample lists tens of thousands of distinct CDR3 sequences, around 94% seen once, with less than 0.4% in the top ten.

The chain recombines TRBV28 with TRBJ1-1; 8 bases match TRBD1. What was sequenced was CD4+ T cells from PBMCs. This receptor was identified in a human donor with Susac syndrome. CDR3 residues: CASSIQGVGEAFF. The CDR3, as DNA: TGTGCCAGCAGTATACAGGGGGTGGGCGAAGCTTTCTTT.